The next 19 T cell receptor beta chains were all read from a single sample in a study of regulatory dendritic cells for organ transplantation listed by TCRdb under 2017. What these receptors recognize is not known. The library was generated by the immunoSEQ multiplex PCR assay. What TCRdb holds here is the immuneACCESS table cut down to in-frame rearrangements. Part of the clones is not present; checked against another copy, under half of the missing clones reflect an unresolved V gene, and the others are unexplained. The sample table contains 9,500 to 15,000 clones; only one count was recorded for about 60% of them. 1.2% of the sample comes from the top ten. Sorted T cell subsets were CFSE-labeled and co-cultured for around five days with allogeneic regulatory or mature dendritic cells at a 1:10 DC:T ratio. Sequenced material: naive CD8+ T cells from blood cultured with dendritic cells. This specimen's cell subset or site label, per the study, means: CD45RA+ naive T cells. The source is a human donor in good health.

The chain joins TRBV4-3 to TRBJ2-3; 7 bases match TRBD1. Losses at the gene ends were 4 bases for V and 1 base for J; bases not matched to a gene: 8. CDR1 and CDR2 (germline): LGHNA, YSLEER. This CDR3 spans 16 amino acids. CDR3 nucleotide sequence: TGCGCCAGCAGCCCGGGAAGGGGGCAAGGCACAGATACGCAGTATTTT. Amino acid sequence: CASSPGRGQGTDTQYF.

The rearrangement uses TRBV11-3 and TRBJ2-3; TRBD2 might be the D (5 bases). CDR1 is SGHNT, CDR2 YENEEA, per germline. The V gene lost 8 bases and the J gene lost 4 bases, with 10 bases spanning the gap. There are 12 residues in the CDR3. The CDR3 reads CASGQRADTQYF. The CDR3 DNA follows: TGTGCCAGCGGGCAGAGGGCAGATACGCAGTATTTT.

This clone has only a few counts. The chain is built from TRBV12-5 and TRBJ1-6; D is undetermined. Germline V gene lookup returns CDR1 LGHNT and CDR2 FRNRAP. The CDR3 length is 12 residues. Trimming took 4 bases from V and 10 from J, leaving 8 bases between them. CDR3 amino acids: CASGWEVSPLHF. The CDR3 nucleotides read TGTGCTAGTGGTTGGGAGGTATCACCCCTCCACTTT.

This sequence joins TRBV7-9 and TRBJ1-1; a weak D match, TRBD1 (6 bases). Germline lookup yields CDR1 SEHNR and CDR2 FQNEAQ (reference sequence). This CDR3 contains 15 residues. Trimming shortened V by 0 bases and J by 3 bases, and 11 bases separated the two germline ends. Written as DNA, the CDR3 is TGTGCCAGCAGCTTAGCGCAGGGGCGCTACACTGAAGCTTTCTTT. Protein product: CASSLAQGRYTEAFF.

The chain combines TRBV27 with TRBJ1-6, with D maybe TRBD1 (5 bases). Trimming stripped 6 bases from V and 7 bases from J, with 7 bases between. CDR1 and CDR2 from the germline V gene are MNHEY and SMNVEV (reference sequence). CDR3 length equals 12 residues. CDR3 nucleotide sequence: TGTGCCAGCAGGGGGGGGAATTCACCCCTCCACTTT. It encodes CASRGGNSPLHF.

This clone was counted a few times. The rearrangement links TRBV6-5 to TRBJ1-2, with TRBD1 as a possible D gene (6 bases). The length of the CDR3 is 13 residues. V shed 0 bases and J shed 8 bases, with 10 bases lying between them. Germline loops: CDR1 MNHEY, CDR2 SVGAGI. The CDR3 sequence is CASSYSPGEGYTF. The CDR3 DNA follows: TGTGCCAGCAGTTACTCCCCAGGGGAGGGCTACACCTTC.

The V and J genes are TRBV7-9 and TRBJ2-7; D gene unclear. CDR1 is SEHNR, CDR2 FQNEAQ, per germline (reference sequence). CDR3 size: 12 residues. The V gene lost 1 base and the J gene lost 5 bases, with 6 bases spanning the gap. The CDR3, as DNA: TGTGCCAGCAGCTTAGGTCGGGACGAGCAGTACTTC. This gives the protein CASSLGRDEQYF.

This clone appeared a few times. Mismatch with germline at one junction end may stem from a read error. V gene TRBV5-1 combines with J gene TRBJ1-1; 7 nucleotides agree with TRBD1. Looked up from germline, CDR1 is SGHRS and CDR2 is YFSETQ. The CDR3 is 14 residues long. CDR3 residues: CASNLEGANTEAFF. CDR3 in DNA: TGCGCCAGCAACTTGGAGGGGGCGAACACTGAAGCTTTCTTT.

The V and J genes are TRBV4-3 and TRBJ2-7, with 7 positions matching TRBD1. In germline, CDR1 is LGHNA, CDR2 YSLEER. V shed 0 bases and J 1 base; nucleotides not matched to a gene: 3. The CDR3 covers 15 residues. The CDR3 loop is CASSQDQTGSYEQYF. The CDR3 DNA reads as TGCGCCAGCAGCCAAGATCAGACAGGGTCCTACGAGCAGTACTTC.

The V gene is TRBV4-1, the J gene TRBJ2-1; D ambiguous. The V gene lost 0 bases and the J gene lost 4 bases, with 10 bases spanning the gap. Germline CDR1 MGHRA, CDR2 YSYEKL. This CDR3 is built from 15 residues. CDR3 in DNA: TGCGCCAGCAGCCAAGAGTCAGGAACATACAATGAGCAGTTCTTC. It specifies CASSQESGTYNEQFF.

V gene TRBV29-1 combines with J gene TRBJ2-7, with 7 positions matching TRBD2. The V gene end was trimmed by 2 bases and the J gene end by 0 bases; junction bases not matched to a gene: 7. This CDR3 spans 15 amino acids. CDR1 is SQVTM, CDR2 ANQGSEA, per germline. Here the CDR3 DNA reads TGCAGCGTTGAACTTCGGCGGGGGACCTCCTACGAGCAGTACTTC. As protein: CSVELRRGTSYEQYF.

The rearrangement uses TRBV7-9 and TRBJ1-1; 7 nucleotides line up with TRBD1. V trimming: 3 bases; J trimming: 5 bases; junction bases outside the gene matches: 3. The CDR3 sequence is 13 residues long. CDR1 is SEHNR, CDR2 FQNEAQ, per germline (reference sequence). CDR3 in DNA: TGTGCCAGCAGCTTCCACAGGGGTACTGAAGCTTTCTTT. Translating it yields CASSFHRGTEAFF. The full variable domain, with the rest looked up from reference TRBV7-9 and TRBJ1-1, is DTGVSQNPRHKITKRGQNVTFRCDPISEHNRLYWYRQTLGQGPEFLTYFQNEAQLEKSRLLSDRFSAERPKGSFSTLEIQRTEQGDSAMYLCASSFHRGTEAFFGQGTRLTVV.

The chain is built from TRBV4-1 and TRBJ2-5, with 10 bases identical to TRBD2. The CDR3 has 16 residues. V dropped 4 bases and J dropped 4; count of bases not matched to a gene: 9. Germline CDR1 reads MGHRA; CDR2 reads YSYEKL. CDR3 sequence reads: CASSLRSGGARETQYF. CDR3 bases: TGCGCCAGCAGCCTGAGGAGCGGGGGGGCCAGAGAGACCCAGTACTTC.

The chain carries TRBV9 and TRBJ1-2; D is unresolved. Trimming stripped 3 bases from V and 4 bases from J, with 10 bases between. Germline V lookup: CDR1 SGDLS, CDR2 YYNGEE. The CDR3 is made up of 13 amino acids. CDR3 coding DNA: TGTGCCAGCAGCGGGGGAGGGCCCTATGGCTACACCTTC. It yields the protein CASSGGGPYGYTF.

J is TRBJ1-5 and V is TRBV5-1, with 8 bases lining up with TRBD1. CDR3 length equals 15 residues. Germline assignment: CDR1 SGHRS and CDR2 YFSETQ. The V segment lost 4 bases and the J segment 7 bases; nucleotides outside the gene matches: 10. CDR3 in amino acids: CASSADRGSGQPQHF. The CDR3 DNA sequence: TGCGCCAGCAGCGCAGACAGGGGTTCAGGGCAGCCCCAGCATTTT.

This sequence joins TRBV4-1 and TRBJ1-1, with D perhaps TRBD1 (5 bases). V shed 4 bases and J shed 6 bases, with 12 bases lying between them. Per the germline V gene, CDR1 is MGHRA and CDR2 is YSYEKL. CDR3 length equals 13 residues. For the CDR3, the DNA is TGCGCCAGCAGCCCCGGGACTGGCCCTGAAGCTTTCTTT. Translated, it gives CASSPGTGPEAFF.

This clone was seen only a few times. The chain joins TRBV7-9 to TRBJ2-1, with 14 bases matching TRBD2. Germline-derived CDR1 and CDR2 are SEHNR and FQNEAQ (reference sequence). The CDR3 consists of 18 residues. Trimming took 5 bases from V and 0 from J; bases not matched to a gene: 6. Here the CDR3 reads CASSTTSGGASSYNEQFF. Written as DNA, the CDR3 is TGTGCCAGCAGCACGACTAGCGGGGGGGCAAGCTCCTACAATGAGCAGTTCTTC. Drawing the rest from reference TRBV7-9 and TRBJ2-1, the complete variable domain is DTGVSQNPRHKITKRGQNVTFRCDPISEHNRLYWYRQTLGQGPEFLTYFQNEAQLEKSRLLSDRFSAERPKGSFSTLEIQRTEQGDSAMYLCASSTTSGGASSYNEQFFGPGTRLTVL.

CDR3 bases: TGCAGCGTTGAAGGGGGGCAGTCCTACGAGCAGTACTTC. It encodes CSVEGGQSYEQYF. The V call is TRBV29-1, the J call TRBJ2-7, with D tentatively TRBD1 (6 bases). The CDR3 extends over 13 amino acids. The ends were cut back, 1 base at V and 1 base at J, with 8 bases in the middle. Germline CDR1 is SQVTM and CDR2 is ANQGSEA.

The chain combines TRBV19 with TRBJ2-7; 8 bases agree with TRBD1. Germline V gives CDR1 LNHDA, CDR2 SQIVND (reference sequence). The V segment lost 7 bases and the J segment 0 bases; nucleotides outside the gene matches: 5. This CDR3 has 14 amino acids. DNA for the CDR3: TGTGCCAGTACCTCGGACAGGGACTCCTACGAGCAGTACTTC. Amino acids: CASTSDRDSYEQYF.